Included here is one TCR beta chain sequence, with context. Which antigen it targets is not known. No much larger clonotype is one base removed from it; base qualities were not supplied. The CDR1 and CDR2 encoded by the germline V gene are KGHSH and LQKENI. Here V drops 6 bases and J drops 0 bases, and the junction holds 4 bases not matched to any gene. The CDR3 numbers 14 residues from cysteine through phenylalanine. This entry keeps only the CDR3 DNA: 42 bases, framed from base 1. The source of the sample is a study of blood T cell repertoires in COVID-19 (dated by TCRdb to 2020 to 2021). General notes on the study: Collaborator samples came from the United States, Italy and Spain and covered acute and convalescent phases of COVID-19. The prospective study material was composed of cDNA or gDNA derived from T cells, B-cell-depleted T cells, or PBMCs. The dataset comprised deeply sampled blood TCRbeta repertoires from subjects exposed to, actively infected with, or recovered from COVID-19. The repertoires were released in a freely available public database intended as a resource for research on the immune response to SARS-CoV-2. The samples were drawn from two sources: the first 160 participants of the ongoing ImmuneRACE study, and 1,000 to 1,500 subjects contributed by 6 global collaborators. A de-identified subject ID, COVID-19 status, age in years and sex were almost always included in the sample metadata. Where available, HLA class I and class II types were taken from metadata supplied by the sample provider and were not determined by assay-based typing. Points the paper makes about the study in general: The quantity of clinical and demographic metadata differed by source and by participant and was supplied without curation.

Each collaborating institution followed its own protocols to collect whole blood in K2EDTA tubes. Collaborator samples were shipped for TCRbeta analysis as frozen whole blood, isolated PBMCs, or DNA extracted from either sample type. The immunoSEQ Assay, a bias-controlled multiplex PCR, was used to amplify TCRbeta CDR3 regions from genomic DNA. For the original study's pipeline: The number of nucleated cells in each sample was estimated from the amplification of reference gene primers within the assay. To quantify the absolute abundance of each unique TCRbeta CDR3 rearrangement, sequence reads were collapsed and filtered. For each sample, productive Simpson clonality was calculated by taking the square root of Simpson's diversity index across productive rearrangements. This is the immuneACCESS table as TCRdb keeps it, with only in-frame sequences that have V and J called. A part of the clones is gone; compared with another copy, unresolved V genes explain less than half, and the rest is unexplained. V and J calls and clone size are as listed in that table; D and trimming were resolved from the DNA. In this sample the table shows about 250,000 clones, 88% of which occur a single time. 0.8% of the sample is taken by the ten largest.

The receptor comes from a woman aged 25-40 years with acute or convalescent COVID-19. Source material: peripheral blood. Rearrangement joined TRBV18 to TRBJ2-7, with 8 bases matching TRBD2. The CDR3: CASSSSGTSYEQYF. The DNA sequence is TGTGCCAGCTCTAGTAGCGGGACCTCCTACGAGCAGTACTTC.